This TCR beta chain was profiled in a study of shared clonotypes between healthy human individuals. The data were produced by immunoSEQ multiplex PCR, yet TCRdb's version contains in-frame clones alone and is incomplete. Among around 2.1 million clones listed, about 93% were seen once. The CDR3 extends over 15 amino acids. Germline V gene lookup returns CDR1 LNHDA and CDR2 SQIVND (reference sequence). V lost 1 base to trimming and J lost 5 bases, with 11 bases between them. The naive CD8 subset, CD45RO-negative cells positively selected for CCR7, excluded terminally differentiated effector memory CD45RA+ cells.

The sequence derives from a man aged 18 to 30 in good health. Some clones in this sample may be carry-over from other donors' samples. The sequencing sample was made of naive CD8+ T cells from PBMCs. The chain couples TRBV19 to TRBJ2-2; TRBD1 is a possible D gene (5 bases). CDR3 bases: TGTGCCAGTAGTATAGGGGCAGGGTGGACCGGGGAGCTGTTTTTT. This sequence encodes CASSIGAGWTGELFF.